This TCR beta chain was recorded in a study of graft-versus-host responses after intestinal transplantation. Data came from immunoSEQ multiplex PCR; TCRdb stores just in-frame clones and leaves some out. The sample holds approximately 85,000 clones, roughly 90% seen once. Regarding this clone: Its target is not known.

With 2 bases clipped from V and 2 bases from J, the junction kept 3 bases outside the gene matches. Per the germline V gene, CDR1 is SEHNR and CDR2 is FQNEAQ (reference sequence). This CDR3 has 15 residues. General observations from the study: Association was observed between peak circulating GvH clone levels and early post-transplant HvG declines.

The sample in question was unstimulated CD8+ T cells sorted from spleen or lymph node cells, obtained before transplant. This receptor was obtained from a human donor who was the organ donor for an intestinal transplant. The chain has TRBV7-9 and TRBJ2-3; 8 bases fit TRBD2. The chain's CDR3 is CASSLTGGSTDTQYF. CDR3 in DNA: TGTGCCAGCAGCTTAACGGGAGGGTCCACAGATACGCAGTATTTT. Using reference TRBV7-9 and TRBJ2-3 for the parts outside the CDR3, the full variable domain is DTGVSQNPRHKITKRGQNVTFRCDPISEHNRLYWYRQTLGQGPEFLTYFQNEAQLEKSRLLSDRFSAERPKGSFSTLEIQRTEQGDSAMYLCASSLTGGSTDTQYFGPGTRLTVL.